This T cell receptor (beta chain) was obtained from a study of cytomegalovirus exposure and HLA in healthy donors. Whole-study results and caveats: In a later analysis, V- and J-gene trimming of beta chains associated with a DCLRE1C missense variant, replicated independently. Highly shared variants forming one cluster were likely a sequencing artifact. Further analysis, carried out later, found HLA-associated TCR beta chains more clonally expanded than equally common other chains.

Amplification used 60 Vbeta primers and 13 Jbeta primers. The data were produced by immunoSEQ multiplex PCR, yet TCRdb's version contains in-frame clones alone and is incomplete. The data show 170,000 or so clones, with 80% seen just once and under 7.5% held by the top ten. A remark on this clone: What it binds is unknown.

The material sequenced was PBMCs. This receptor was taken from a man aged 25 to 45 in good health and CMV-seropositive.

Written as DNA, the CDR3 is TGTGCCAGCAGCGAAGATAGCGGGGGGGCCGTGTTAACCTACAATGAGCAGTTCTTC. Amino acid sequence: CASSEDSGGAVLTYNEQFF. The chain joins TRBV9 to TRBJ2-1; the match to TRBD2 covers 11 bases. Germline V gene sequence: CDR1 SGDLS, CDR2 YYNGEE. Germline trimming cut 3 bases from V and 2 bases from J; bases unmatched to any gene: 13. This CDR3 comprises 19 residues. Combining the CDR3 with reference TRBV9 and TRBJ2-1 gives the whole variable domain DSGVTQTPKHLITATGQRVTLRCSPRSGDLSVYWYQQSLDQGLQFLIQYYNGEERAKGNILERFSAQQFPDLHSELNLSSLELGDSALYFCASSEDSGGAVLTYNEQFFGPGTRLTVL.